Below, 27 T cell receptor beta chains from the same sample are listed, as sequenced in a study of OX40 agonist ivuxolimab in advanced cancers. Profiling relied on immunoSEQ multiplex PCR, and the TCRdb table lists in-frame clones only, not all of them. The sample has 59,000 or so clones, 82% seen once; the top ten hold about 3.5%. Specimen: CD4+ or CD8+ T cells sorted from blood, collected in a trial of the OX40 agonist ivuxolimab. These receptors came from an adult with an advanced solid tumor such as melanoma, head and neck, liver or kidney cancer.

The chain has TRBV14 and TRBJ2-7; 11 bases map to TRBD1. Germline-derived CDR1 and CDR2 are SGHDN and FVKESK. The CDR3 totals 18 residues. The V gene end was trimmed by 0 bases and the J gene end by 6 bases; junction bases not matched to a gene: 13. The CDR3 coding sequence is TGTGCCAGCAGCCAAGATTTTCGGACCGGGACAGGGGGATCCGAGCAGTACTTC. Its translation: CASSQDFRTGTGGSEQYF.

The chain couples TRBV27 to TRBJ1-6, with D unclear. Germline lookup yields CDR1 MNHEY and CDR2 SMNVEV (reference sequence). The CDR3 is made up of 13 amino acids. V gave up 7 bases and J gave up 9 bases, with 13 bases separating them. The CDR3 region is CASTPLRGSPLHF. CDR3 sequence (DNA): TGTGCCAGCACCCCCTTGCGGGGTTCACCCCTCCACTTT.

This rearrangement joins TRBV18 to TRBJ1-1; D not certain. The CDR3 extends over 15 amino acids. The V end lost 0 bases, the J end lost 4 bases, and 12 bases lay between the germline ends. Germline V gene lookup returns CDR1 KGHSH and CDR2 LQKENI. CDR3 amino acids: CASSPPNAWGTEAFF. The CDR3 bases are TGTGCCAGCTCACCACCGAACGCCTGGGGCACTGAAGCTTTCTTT.

The chain is built from TRBV29-1 and TRBJ1-2; 9 nucleotides match TRBD1. CDR1 and CDR2 from the germline V gene are SQVTM and ANQGSEA. This CDR3 has 14 residues. Trimming cost V 6 bases and J 13 bases; bases outside gene matches: 18. The chain's CDR3 is CSVFTPGQGSKSTF. CDR3 bases: TGCAGCGTCTTTACTCCAGGACAGGGGAGTAAAAGCACCTTC.

The V call is TRBV6-6, the J call TRBJ1-6; D is unclear. The CDR3 length is 14 residues. The ends were cut back, 0 bases at V and 10 bases at J, with 10 bases in the middle. The germline CDR1 and CDR2 sequences are MNHNY and SVGAGI (reference sequence). This CDR3 is CASSYSEFGSPLHF. The CDR3 DNA follows: TGTGCCAGCAGTTACTCGGAATTCGGATCACCCCTCCACTTT.

This clone has a single count. The V gene is TRBV27, the J gene TRBJ2-7, with D unclear. Germline CDR1 reads MNHEY; CDR2 reads SMNVEV (reference sequence). V was cut by 2 bases and J by 0 bases, with 8 bases left in between. This CDR3 is 14 amino acids long. The CDR3 sequence is CASSLRRSSYEQYF. DNA of the CDR3: TGTGCCAGCAGTTTAAGAAGGAGCTCCTACGAGCAGTACTTC.

This clone has only one observation. The V call is TRBV27, the J call TRBJ2-7; D ambiguous. V lost 3 bases and J 5 bases, leaving 11 bases between the germline ends. Germline CDR1 reads MNHEY; CDR2 reads SMNVEV (reference sequence). CDR3 size: 13 residues. The CDR3 is CASSLNWYDEQYF. The CDR3 coding sequence is TGTGCCAGCAGTTTGAATTGGTATGACGAGCAGTACTTC.

J is TRBJ1-4 and V is TRBV5-5; no definite D call. V lost 4 bases to trimming and J lost 8 bases, with 15 bases between them. The germline V gene encodes CDR1 SGHKS and CDR2 YYEKEE (reference sequence). The CDR3 length is 14 residues. The CDR3 here is CASSRATTEEKLFF. The CDR3 nucleotides read TGTGCCAGCAGCCGGGCAACCACGGAGGAAAAACTGTTTTTT.

This clone was seen once. The chain links TRBV28 to TRBJ1-2; D perhaps matches TRBD1 (5 bases). Germline V CDR1 and CDR2: MDHEN, SYDVKM. The ends were cut back, 8 bases at V and 4 bases at J, with 11 bases in the middle. This CDR3 has 12 amino acids. The chain's CDR3 is CASGATVYGYTF. In nucleotides, the CDR3 is TGTGCCAGCGGCGCGACAGTCTATGGCTACACCTTC.

The chain joins TRBV19 to TRBJ2-5; tentatively, D is TRBD2 (7 bases). The V end lost 2 bases, the J end lost 4 bases, and 11 bases lay between the germline ends. Germline V gene lookup returns CDR1 LNHDA and CDR2 SQIVND (reference sequence). CDR3 length: 14 amino acids. CDR3 nucleotides: TGTGCCAGTAGTATATCGGGGGGCCGAGAGACCCAGTACTTC. It specifies CASSISGGRETQYF.

The gene calls are TRBV30 and TRBJ1-2; D is unresolved. V was trimmed by 2 bases and J by 1 base, leaving 14 bases between them. This CDR3 is built from 15 residues. Germline CDR1 is GTSNPN and CDR2 is SVGIG (reference sequence). The CDR3 region is CAWSKGSTINYGYTF. The CDR3 DNA sequence: TGTGCCTGGAGTAAAGGTTCGACCATTAACTATGGCTACACCTTC. Combining the CDR3 with reference TRBV30 and TRBJ1-2 gives the whole variable domain SQTIHQWPATLVQPVGSPLSLECTVEGTSNPNLYWYRQAAGRGLQLLFYSVGIGQISSEVPQNLSASRPQDRQFILSSKKLLLSDSGFYLCAWSKGSTINYGYTFGSGTRLTVV.

The table lists this clone with a few counts. The chain combines TRBV7-6 with TRBJ2-5; no definite D call. V gave up 1 base and J gave up 5 bases, with 8 bases separating them. Germline CDR1 is SGHVS and CDR2 is FNYEAQ. The CDR3 loop spans 13 amino acids. DNA for the CDR3: TGTGCCAGCAGCTTAGGGCATACGGAGACCCAGTACTTC. Amino acids: CASSLGHTETQYF. Full variable domain (rest looked up from reference TRBV7-6 and TRBJ2-5): GAGVSQSPRYKVTKRGQDVALRCDPISGHVSLYWYRQALGQGPEFLTYFNYEAQQDKSGLPNDRFSAERPEGSISTLTIQRTEQRDSAMYRCASSLGHTETQYFGPGTRLLVL.

The V and J genes are TRBV19 and TRBJ2-1, with D possibly TRBD2 on 7 matching bases. This CDR3 has 14 residues. Trimming cost V 7 bases and J 8 bases, with 18 bases left between them. Germline V gene sequence: CDR1 LNHDA, CDR2 SQIVND (reference sequence). The CDR3 sequence is CASKKGGAMDEQFF. The CDR3 nucleotides are TGTGCCAGTAAAAAGGGGGGGGCAATGGATGAGCAGTTCTTC.

The chain carries TRBV18 and TRBJ2-4, with unresolved D. Trimming removed 3 bases from V and 3 bases from J, with 9 bases in between. Germline values: CDR1 KGHSH, CDR2 LQKENI. The CDR3 totals 14 residues. Written as DNA, the CDR3 is TGTGCCAGCTCACCGGCACACTTCAAAAACATTCAGTACTTC. This gives the protein CASSPAHFKNIQYF.

The J gene is TRBJ1-1, the V gene TRBV10-1; 10 bases fit TRBD1. The CDR3 is 13 residues long. Germline V gene lookup returns CDR1 WNHNN and CDR2 SYGVQD (reference sequence). V gave up 10 bases and J gave up 4 bases; unmatched junction bases: 6. CDR3 protein: CATRQGAGTEAFF. CDR3 nucleotide sequence: TGCGCCACCCGACAGGGGGCAGGCACTGAAGCTTTCTTT.

This clone was seen just once. V gene TRBV27 combines with J gene TRBJ2-1, with 10 bases lining up with TRBD2. The CDR3 totals 16 residues. Germline V gene lookup returns CDR1 MNHEY and CDR2 SMNVEV (reference sequence). The junction had 11 bases not matched to a gene; V was cut back by 4 bases and J by 8 bases. The CDR3: CASSSRRASGSYEQFF. CDR3 coding DNA: TGTGCCAGCAGTTCCCGCCGGGCTAGCGGGAGCTATGAGCAGTTCTTC.

This clone was recorded many times. The rearrangement uses TRBV28 and TRBJ2-7; perhaps D is TRBD1 or TRBD2 (5 bases each). Germline loops: CDR1 MDHEN, CDR2 SYDVKM. The CDR3 runs 18 residues. Between the trimmed V and J ends, which lost 4 bases and 0 bases, there was a span of 22 bases. CDR3 loop: CASSSHSSGPISSYEQYF. CDR3 nucleotides: TGTGCCAGCAGTTCCCATTCGTCGGGACCCATCAGCTCCTACGAGCAGTACTTC. Combining the CDR3 with reference TRBV28 and TRBJ2-7 gives the whole variable domain DVKVTQSSRYLVKRTGEKVFLECVQDMDHENMFWYRQDPGLGLRLIYFSYDVKMKEKGDIPEGYSVSREKKERFSLILESASTNQTSMYLCASSSHSSGPISSYEQYFGPGTRLTVT.

The V gene is TRBV5-4, the J gene TRBJ1-1, with no clear D. The ends were cut back, 1 base at V and 10 bases at J, with 17 bases in the middle. The germline gives CDR1 SGHNT, CDR2 YYREEE (reference sequence). The CDR3 covers 14 residues. The CDR3 bases are TGTGCCAGCAGCTTGAGTTCGACCATCCGAACAGCTTTCTTT. This gives the protein CASSLSSTIRTAFF.

V usage is TRBV6-1 and J usage is TRBJ1-1, with a tentative D call TRBD1 (6 bases). The CDR3 consists of 13 residues. From germline, CDR1 is MNHNS and CDR2 SASEGT. The V end was cut by 7 bases, the J end by 6 bases, with 15 bases between. The DNA of the CDR3 is TGTGCCAGCACTGATCCAGGGGTCTCTGAAGCTTTCTTT. It translates to CASTDPGVSEAFF.

This chain uses TRBV4-3 with TRBJ2-7; 8 bases line up with TRBD1. The V gene end was trimmed by 3 bases and the J gene end by 6 bases; junction bases not matched to a gene: 10. The CDR3 has 15 amino acids. Germline V lookup: CDR1 LGHNA, CDR2 YSLEER. CDR3 coding DNA: TGCGCCAGCAGCCAGGAATTCCGGGACAGGCCCGAGCAGTACTTC. This sequence encodes CASSQEFRDRPEQYF.

This chain connects TRBV6-6 to TRBJ2-1; 8 bases align to TRBD2. The CDR3 covers 15 residues. V was clipped by 10 bases and J by 3 bases; unmatched bases: 11. Germline V gives CDR1 MNHNY, CDR2 SVGAGI (reference sequence). The CDR3 DNA follows: TGTGCCACCCGCCGATATAGCGGGGTCTACAATGAGCAGTTCTTC. Translation gives CATRRYSGVYNEQFF.

This rearrangement joins TRBV5-1 to TRBJ2-6, with TRBD2 identical over 8 bases. Germline trimming cut 2 bases from V and 4 bases from J; bases unmatched to any gene: 2. The CDR3 sequence is 15 residues long. Germline CDR1 SGHRS, CDR2 YFSETQ. CDR3 in DNA: TGCGCCAGCAGCTTCGGGGGGGCCGGGGCCAACGTCCTGACTTTC. Its translation: CASSFGGAGANVLTF.

This clone was recorded a few times. The rearrangement joins TRBV5-6 to TRBJ2-3, with TRBD2 matching 9 bases. The J segment lost 3 bases and the V segment lost 0 bases, leaving 5 bases of the junction unmatched. Germline CDR1 and CDR2: SGHDT and YYEEEE. This CDR3 is 16 amino acids long. The CDR3 here is CASSLGSGRRTDTQYF. The CDR3 DNA sequence: TGTGCCAGCAGCTTGGGTAGCGGGAGAAGGACAGATACGCAGTATTTT. The full variable domain, in which reference TRBV5-6 and TRBJ2-3 provide the parts outside the CDR3, is DAGVTQSPTHLIKTRGQQVTLRCSPKSGHDTVSWYQQALGQGPQFIFQYYEEEERQRGNFPDRFSGHQFPNYSSELNVNALLLGDSALYLCASSLGSGRRTDTQYFGPGTRLTVL.

This clone occurred a few times. This chain connects TRBV6-6 to TRBJ1-5; D remains ambiguous. V gave up 8 bases and J gave up 3 bases, with 14 bases separating them. Looked up from germline, CDR1 is MNHNY and CDR2 is SVGAGI (reference sequence). This CDR3 has 14 residues. CDR3: CASLARALNQPQHF. The DNA of the CDR3 is TGTGCCAGCCTGGCCCGGGCCCTCAATCAGCCCCAGCATTTT.

The chain links TRBV7-8 to TRBJ1-4, with a possible D match to TRBD1 (5 bases). V shed 1 base and J shed 4 bases, with 10 bases lying between them. The length of the CDR3 is 15 residues. CDR1 and CDR2 from the germline V gene are SGHVS and FQNEAQ. This chain's CDR3 is CASSLERQSNEKLFF. In nucleotides, the CDR3 is TGTGCCAGCAGCTTAGAGAGACAGAGTAATGAAAAACTGTTTTTT. The complete variable domain, with remaining parts taken from reference TRBV7-8 and TRBJ1-4, reads GAGVSQSPRYKVAKRGQDVALRCDPISGHVSLFWYQQALGQGPEFLTYFQNEAQLDKSGLPSDRFFAERPEGSVSTLKIQRTQQEDSAVYLCASSLERQSNEKLFFGSGTQLSVL.

In its sample, this clone was seen once. CDR3 protein: CASSSLGGGLNSPLHF. In DNA, the CDR3 is TGTGCCAGCTCATCCCTAGGGGGGGGCCTTAATTCACCCCTCCACTTT. The chain couples TRBV18 to TRBJ1-6; the D gene is possibly TRBD1 (6 bases). The CDR3 runs to 16 residues. The V and J ends lost 5 bases and 6 bases respectively, with 17 bases between them. In germline, CDR1 is KGHSH, CDR2 LQKENI.

This rearrangement joins TRBV7-9 to TRBJ1-1; D is undetermined. CDR1 is SEHNR and CDR2 is FQNEAQ in the germline V gene (reference sequence). The CDR3 totals 13 residues. V was clipped by 10 bases and J by 0 bases, with 12 bases between them. In DNA form, the CDR3 reads TGTGCCACCTCAAGGCAGATGAACACTGAAGCTTTCTTT. Translating gives CATSRQMNTEAFF.